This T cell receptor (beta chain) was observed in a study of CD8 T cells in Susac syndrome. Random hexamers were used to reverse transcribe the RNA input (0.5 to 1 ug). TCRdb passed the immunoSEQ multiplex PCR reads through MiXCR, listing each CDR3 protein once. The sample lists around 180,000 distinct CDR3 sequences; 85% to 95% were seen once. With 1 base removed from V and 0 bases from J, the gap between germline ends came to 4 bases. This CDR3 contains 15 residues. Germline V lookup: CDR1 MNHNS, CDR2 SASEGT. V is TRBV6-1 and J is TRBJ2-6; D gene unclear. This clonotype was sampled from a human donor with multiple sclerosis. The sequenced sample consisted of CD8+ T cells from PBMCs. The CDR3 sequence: CASSEGGSGANVLTF. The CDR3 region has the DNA TGTGCCAGCAGTGAAGGGGGCTCTGGGGCCAACGTCCTGACTTTC.